This is a list of T cell receptor beta chains from one sample in a study of vaccination and CD4 T cells after COVID-19. TCRdb recomputed calls from the PCR reads with MiXCR, one row per CDR3 protein. The data hold approximately 9,600 distinct CDR3 sequences, with 25% to 30% observed a single time. Their antigen targets remain unknown. What was sequenced was CD4+ T cells from blood, cultured in vitro. The receptor source for this set is a human donor in good health. Each CDR3 is given with its conserved first and last residue. A D gene is named only where the DNA matches it firmly. A clone size is listed for some rows: how often the clone was seen (once, few, many), or a class if it is expanded.

CDR3: CSARVGAGGHRELFF
DNA: TGCAGTGCTAGAGTAGGGGCAGGGGGTCACAGGGAGCTGTTTTTT
D: TRBD1
size: once
V: TRBV20-1
J: TRBJ2-2
length: 15

CDR3: CASSQDRGGANYGYTF
DNA: TGTGCCAGCAGCCAAGATCGAGGGGGCGCCAACTATGGCTACACCTTC
D: TRBD1
size: .
V: TRBV4-2
J: TRBJ1-2
length: 16

CDR3: CASSDVRGMGQYF
DNA: TGTGCCAGCAGTGATGTCAGGGGAATGGGGCAGTACTTC
D: .
size: .
V: TRBV6-4
J: TRBJ2-7
length: 13

CDR3: CASSFTGSSYNEQFF
DNA: TGTGCCAGCAGCTTTACAGGGAGCTCCTACAATGAGCAGTTCTTC
D: .
size: .
V: TRBV11-3
J: TRBJ2-1
length: 15

CDR3: CSAADIGANSPLHF
DNA: TGCAGTGCAGCGGACATAGGAGCCAATTCACCCCTCCACTTT
D: .
size: few
V: TRBV20-1
J: TRBJ1-6
length: 14

CDR3: CASLDQGVNGYTF
DNA: TGTGCCAGCCTAGATCAGGGGGTGAACGGCTACACCTTC
D: TRBD1
size: .
V: TRBV2
J: TRBJ1-2
length: 13

CDR3: CASSDRTGSNQPQHF
DNA: TGTGCCAGCAGTGACCGGACAGGAAGCAATCAGCCCCAGCATTTT
D: TRBD1
size: once
V: TRBV2
J: TRBJ1-5
length: 15

CDR3: CSARISGLVNQPRHF
DNA: TGCAGTGCTAGAATTTCGGGACTTGTAAATCAGCCCCGGCATTTT
D: .
size: once
V: TRBV20-1
J: TRBJ1-5
length: 15

CDR3: CASSPPGFEQFF
DNA: TGTGCCAGCAGTCCCCCGGGGTTTGAGCAGTTCTTC
D: .
size: .
V: TRBV25-1
J: TRBJ2-1
length: 12

CDR3: CAWIGTHGGYTF
DNA: TGTGCCTGGATCGGCACCCATGGTGGCTACACCTTC
D: .
size: few
V: TRBV30
J: TRBJ1-2
length: 12

CDR3: CASSFSGDQPQHF
DNA: TGTGCCAGCAGCTTCTCAGGGGATCAGCCCCAGCATTTT
D: .
size: .
V: TRBV7-9
J: TRBJ1-5
length: 13

CDR3: CASSKDTLGGYTF
DNA: TGTGCCAGTAGTAAGGACACTCTCGGGGGCTACACCTTC
D: .
size: few
V: TRBV19
J: TRBJ1-2
length: 13

CDR3: CASRQSGETQYF
DNA: TGTGCCAGTAGACAGTCGGGAGAGACCCAGTACTTC
D: .
size: .
V: TRBV19
J: TRBJ2-5
length: 12

CDR3: CASSLRYPKLNSGNTIYF
DNA: TGTGCCAGCAGTTTGAGGTACCCCAAACTCAACTCCGGAAACACCATATATTTT
D: .
size: .
V: TRBV28
J: TRBJ1-3
length: 18

CDR3: CASSLAAGETQYF
DNA: TGTGCCAGCAGCTTGGCGGCGGGGGAGACCCAGTACTTC
D: .
size: .
V: TRBV7-9
J: TRBJ2-5
length: 13

CDR3: CASGARRLYGYTF
DNA: TGTGCCAGCGGGGCCAGGCGGTTGTATGGCTACACCTTC
D: .
size: .
V: TRBV12-3/TRBV12-4
J: TRBJ1-2
length: 13

CDR3: CSARRDRGSQPQHF
DNA: TGCAGTGCTAGAAGGGACAGGGGATCTCAGCCCCAGCATTTT
D: TRBD1
size: .
V: TRBV20-1
J: TRBJ1-5
length: 14